The sequence of this TCR beta chain was determined in a study of T cell responses to AZD1222 COVID-19 vaccine. In regard to this clone: Its cognate antigen is unknown.

This CDR3 comprises 12 residues. The V end was cut by 6 bases, the J end by 9 bases, with 12 bases between. Study results and limitations: Donor demographics were predominantly white British with a female majority; clonal diversity may be underestimated. The peak T cell response came first, and repertoires were sampled only after it.

Using immunoSEQ multiplex PCR, the repertoire was profiled, and TCRdb retains in-frame clones only, with some absent. There are about 140,000 clones in the sample; roughly 92% occur only once, and over 1.5% lies in the top ten. The material sequenced was peripheral blood, taken on day 0 of AZD1222 vaccination. The sequence was collected from an adult in good health. The J gene is TRBJ1-5, the V gene TRBV12-3 or TRBV12-4; no firm D call. The CDR3 DNA follows: TGTGCCAGCAGCCTTGACTTCGGGCCCCAGCATTTT. Residues: CASSLDFGPQHF.